The entry below describes one T cell receptor (beta chain). Profiled with immunoSEQ multiplex PCR; TCRdb holds only in-frame clones, not every one. The sample holds roughly 740 clones, about 88% seen once. This CDR3 spans 13 amino acids. Trimming took 6 bases from V and 4 from J, leaving 12 bases between them. Germline-derived CDR1 and CDR2 are SEHNR and FQNEAQ (reference sequence). This sample was included in a study of tumor T cells in aggressive B-cell lymphoma. Material: tumor tissue. This TCR came from an adult with diffuse large B cell lymphoma. The J gene is TRBJ1-1, the V gene TRBV7-9; D remains ambiguous. CDR3 DNA sequence: TGTGCCAGCAGAAACGTTGGAGGCACTGAAGCTTTCTTT. It specifies CASRNVGGTEAFF.